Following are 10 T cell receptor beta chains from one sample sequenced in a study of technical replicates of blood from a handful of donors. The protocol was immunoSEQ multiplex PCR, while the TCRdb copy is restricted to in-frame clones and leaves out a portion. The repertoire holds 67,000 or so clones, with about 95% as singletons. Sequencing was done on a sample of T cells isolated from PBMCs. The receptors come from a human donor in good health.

The CDR3 spells CASSLASGGEAFF. In DNA, the CDR3 is TGTGCCAGCAGCTTAGCTTCCGGGGGTGAAGCTTTCTTT. The chain employs TRBV7-6 and TRBJ1-1, with D perhaps matching TRBD1 (5 bases). Trimming removed 0 bases at V and 7 bases at J, with 9 bases between. CDR3 length: 13 residues. CDR1 is SGHVS and CDR2 is FNYEAQ in the germline V gene. Based on the CDR3 plus reference TRBV7-6 and TRBJ1-1, the full variable domain is GAGVSQSPRYKVTKRGQDVALRCDPISGHVSLYWYRQALGQGPEFLTYFNYEAQQDKSGLPNDRFSAERPEGSISTLTIQRTEQRDSAMYRCASSLASGGEAFFGQGTRLTVV.

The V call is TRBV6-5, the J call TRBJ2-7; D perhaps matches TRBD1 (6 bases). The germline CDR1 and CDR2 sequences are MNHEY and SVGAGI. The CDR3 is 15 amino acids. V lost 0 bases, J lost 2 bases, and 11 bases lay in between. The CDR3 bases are TGTGCCAGCAGTTACTCGAAGGCAGGGGCCTACGAGCAGTACTTC. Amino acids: CASSYSKAGAYEQYF.

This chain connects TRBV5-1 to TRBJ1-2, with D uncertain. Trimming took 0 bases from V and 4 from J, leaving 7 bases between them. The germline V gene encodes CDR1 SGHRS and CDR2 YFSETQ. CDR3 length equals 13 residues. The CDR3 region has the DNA TGCGCCAGCAGCTTGGCTCCAGGCTATGGCTACACCTTC. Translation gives CASSLAPGYGYTF.

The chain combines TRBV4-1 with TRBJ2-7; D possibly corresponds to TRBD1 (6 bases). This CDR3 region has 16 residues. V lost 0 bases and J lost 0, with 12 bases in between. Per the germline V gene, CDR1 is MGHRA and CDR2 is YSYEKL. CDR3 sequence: CASSQDEGTSSYEQYF. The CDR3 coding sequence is TGCGCCAGCAGCCAAGATGAGGGGACATCCTCCTACGAGCAGTACTTC.

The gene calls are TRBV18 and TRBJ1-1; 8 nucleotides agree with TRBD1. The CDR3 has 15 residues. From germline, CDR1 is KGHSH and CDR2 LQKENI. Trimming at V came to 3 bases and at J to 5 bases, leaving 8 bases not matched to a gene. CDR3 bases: TGTGCCAGCTCACCCCTGCCAGGGGGCGTAACTGAAGCTTTCTTT. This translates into CASSPLPGGVTEAFF.

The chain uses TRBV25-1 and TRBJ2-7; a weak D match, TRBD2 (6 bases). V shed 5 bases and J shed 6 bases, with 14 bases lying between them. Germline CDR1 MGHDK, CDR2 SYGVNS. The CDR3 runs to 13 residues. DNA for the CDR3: TGTGCCAGCAGTAGGAGGGATATCGGCGAGCAGTACTTC. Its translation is CASSRRDIGEQYF.

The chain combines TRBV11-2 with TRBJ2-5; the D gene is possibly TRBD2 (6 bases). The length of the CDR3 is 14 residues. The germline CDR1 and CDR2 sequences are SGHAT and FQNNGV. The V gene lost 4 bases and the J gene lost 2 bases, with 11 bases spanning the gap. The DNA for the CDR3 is TGTGCCAGCAGCTCTGATAGCGGTCAAGAGACCCAGTACTTC. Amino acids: CASSSDSGQETQYF.

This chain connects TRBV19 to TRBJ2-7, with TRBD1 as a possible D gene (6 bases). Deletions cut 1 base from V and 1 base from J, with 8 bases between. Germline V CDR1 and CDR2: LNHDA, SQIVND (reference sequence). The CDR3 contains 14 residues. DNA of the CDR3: TGTGCCAGTAGTATAGCCAGGGGATCCTACGAGCAGTACTTC. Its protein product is CASSIARGSYEQYF.

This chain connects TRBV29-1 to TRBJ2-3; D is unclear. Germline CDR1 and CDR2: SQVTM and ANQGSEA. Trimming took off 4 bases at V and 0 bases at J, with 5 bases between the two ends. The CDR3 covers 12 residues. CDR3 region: CSVAVSTDTQYF. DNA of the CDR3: TGCAGCGTTGCGGTTAGCACAGATACGCAGTATTTT.

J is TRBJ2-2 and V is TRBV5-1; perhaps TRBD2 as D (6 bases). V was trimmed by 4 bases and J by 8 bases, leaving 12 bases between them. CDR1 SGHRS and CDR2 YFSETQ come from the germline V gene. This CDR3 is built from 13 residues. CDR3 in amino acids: CASSIGTLGELFF. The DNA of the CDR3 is TGCGCCAGCAGCATAGGGACTTTGGGGGAGCTGTTTTTT.